Listed below are T cell receptor beta chains from one sample, sequenced in a study of T cells in Graves' hyperthyroidism and ophthalmopathy. TCRdb called the multiplex PCR reads again in MiXCR, with one record for every CDR3 protein. The sample lists 650,000 to 750,000 distinct CDR3 sequences; 14% were seen once. The specimen sequenced was blood. Source of these receptors: a woman between 18 and 29 years old with Graves' hyperthyroidism. The CDR3 runs from the conserved cysteine through the conserved F or W. The D gene is left open where the match is weak. Expanded clones are given a class, and other clones once, few, many or no size at all.

J gene	clone size	D gene	V gene	CDR3 protein	CDR3 DNA
TRBJ2-1	many	NA	TRBV28	CASSFDGGPYNEQFF	TGTGCCAGCAGTTTTGACGGGGGCCCCTACAATGAGCAGTTCTTC
TRBJ2-2	NA	NA	TRBV12-3/TRBV12-4	CASSSGAGTGELFF	TGTGCCAGCAGTAGCGGAGCGGGCACCGGGGAGCTGTTTTTT
TRBJ1-1	many	NA	TRBV7-2	CASSLAARSATEAFF	TGTGCCAGCAGCTTAGCCGCCAGGTCTGCCACTGAAGCTTTCTTT
TRBJ1-1	few	NA	TRBV5-6	CASSLTYRRPEAFF	TGTGCCAGCAGCTTGACATACAGGAGACCGGAAGCTTTCTTT
TRBJ2-1	NA	NA	TRBV6-1	CASARLTRGNEQFF	TGTGCCAGCGCGAGACTGACCCGGGGGAATGAGCAGTTCTTC
TRBJ2-1	many	TRBD2	TRBV7-9	CASSLASGRAHEQFF	TGTGCCAGCAGCTTAGCTAGCGGGAGGGCCCATGAGCAGTTCTTC
TRBJ2-6	NA	TRBD1	TRBV20-1	CSASGTGPSGANVLTF	TGCAGTGCGTCCGGGACAGGGCCCTCTGGGGCCAACGTCCTGACTTTC
TRBJ2-1	NA	NA	TRBV10-3	CATGHGTSYNEQFF	TGTGCCACCGGTCATGGCACTTCCTACAATGAGCAGTTCTTC
TRBJ1-1	many	NA	TRBV18	CASSPPGADTEAFF	TGTGCCAGCTCACCACCGGGGGCCGACACTGAAGCTTTCTTT
TRBJ2-7	NA	TRBD2	TRBV7-9	CASSFWIAGFSHEQYF	TGTGCCAGCAGTTTTTGGATAGCGGGATTTTCCCACGAGCAGTACTTC
TRBJ2-1	NA	NA	TRBV29-1	CSVEVGSNEQFF	TGCAGCGTTGAGGTGGGATCCAATGAGCAGTTCTTC
TRBJ2-5	NA	TRBD1	TRBV19	CASSIGGTGGEETQYF	TGTGCCAGTAGTATAGGGGGGACAGGGGGCGAAGAGACCCAGTACTTC
TRBJ2-1	many	TRBD2	TRBV28	CASSLYGRDLNEQFF	TGTGCCAGCAGTTTATACGGGAGGGACCTTAATGAGCAGTTCTTC
TRBJ2-1	NA	NA	TRBV6-2/TRBV6-3	CASRTHGGEQFF	TGTGCCAGCAGGACCCATGGGGGAGAGCAGTTCTTC
TRBJ1-2	NA	NA	TRBV5-4	CASKKRNVNYGYTF	TGTGCCAGCAAGAAACGTAACGTCAACTATGGCTACACCTTC
TRBJ2-2	few	NA	TRBV27	CASSSTGSLTGELFF	TGTGCCAGCAGTAGTACAGGGTCCCTAACCGGGGAGCTGTTTTTT
TRBJ1-2	many	TRBD1	TRBV20-1	CSAPTGGNGYGYTF	TGCAGTGCCCCGACAGGGGGCAATGGCTATGGCTACACCTTC
TRBJ1-2	few	TRBD1	TRBV24-1	CATSDPGGVGGYTF	TGTGCCACCAGTGATCCAGGGGGAGTGGGTGGCTACACCTTC
TRBJ1-2	NA	NA	TRBV6-5	CASSYVSGYTF	TGTGCCAGCAGTTACGTCTCGGGCTACACCTTC
TRBJ1-2	NA	NA	TRBV6-1	CASSFGQSLYGYTF	TGTGCCAGCAGTTTCGGACAATCCCTCTATGGCTACACCTTC
TRBJ1-2	few	NA	TRBV29-1	CSVVPHLSGYGYTF	TGCAGCGTTGTTCCACACCTTTCTGGCTATGGCTACACCTTC
TRBJ1-2	many	NA	TRBV20-1	CSARDKQPRGAYGYTF	TGCAGTGCTAGAGATAAACAGCCGAGGGGAGCCTATGGCTACACCTTC
TRBJ1-5	NA	NA	TRBV3-1	CASSQGGLDSNQPQHF	TGTGCCAGCAGCCAGGGTGGACTCGATAGCAATCAGCCCCAGCATTTT
TRBJ2-7	many	NA	TRBV12-3/TRBV12-4	CASSRQGLYEQYF	TGTGCCAGCAGTAGGCAGGGCCTTTACGAGCAGTACTTC
TRBJ2-7	many	NA	TRBV28	CASSLGVAGRYEQYF	TGTGCCAGCAGTTTAGGGGTGGCGGGACGTTACGAGCAGTACTTC
TRBJ2-1	few	TRBD2	TRBV4-1	CASSQGLLAGVSPYNEQFF	TGCGCCAGCAGCCAAGGATTGCTAGCGGGAGTGTCACCCTACAATGAGCAGTTCTTC